This note documents a single T cell receptor beta chain sequence. This sample is drawn from a study of control samples from healthy donors and cancer patients. Profiled with immunoSEQ multiplex PCR; TCRdb holds only in-frame clones, not every one. The table shows about 110,000 clones, with roughly 89% occurring only once. The sample was blood. This TCR came from a woman aged 50 to 65 in good health.

Here the CDR3 reads CASSLMGTGGQEQFF. DNA of the CDR3: TGTGCCAGCAGCTTAATGGGGACGGGTGGACAGGAGCAGTTCTTC. V gene TRBV7-3 combines with J gene TRBJ2-1; possibly TRBD1 for D (6 bases). V lost 1 base and J lost 10, with 17 bases in between. This CDR3 spans 15 amino acids. Germline loops: CDR1 SGHTA, CDR2 FQGTGA.